One and the same sample provided the 14 T cell receptor beta chains below, sequenced in a study of blood T cell repertoires in COVID-19. The data were produced by immunoSEQ multiplex PCR, yet TCRdb's version contains in-frame clones alone and is incomplete. The repertoire consists of 200,000 to 300,000 clones, with about 80% occurring once and the leading ten covering about 8.1%. Sample: peripheral blood. All receptors derive from a man aged 80 or over with acute or convalescent COVID-19.

The J gene is TRBJ1-5, the V gene TRBV30, with D tentatively TRBD1 (6 bases). The V gene lost 1 base and the J gene lost 5 bases, with 12 bases spanning the gap. CDR3 length: 14 residues. Germline CDR1 GTSNPN, CDR2 SVGIG (reference sequence). CDR3 loop: CAWSEGGGDQPQHF. The CDR3 region has the DNA TGTGCCTGGAGTGAGGGGGGAGGGGATCAGCCCCAGCATTTT.

CDR3 amino acids: CATSSGYNQPQHF. The DNA for the CDR3 is TGTGCCACCAGTTCAGGGTACAATCAGCCCCAGCATTTT. This chain uses TRBV24-1 with TRBJ1-5; perhaps TRBD1 as D (5 bases). CDR3 length equals 13 residues. The germline V and J ends were trimmed by 6 bases and 3 bases, with 8 bases remaining between them. The germline CDR1 and CDR2 sequences are KGHDR and SFDVKD.

V usage is TRBV20-1 and J usage is TRBJ1-1; unclear D gene. The germline gives CDR1 DFQATT, CDR2 SNEGSKA (reference sequence). The CDR3 contains 12 residues. V shed 3 bases and J shed 2 bases, with 7 bases lying between them. CDR3 amino acids: CSASRVNTEAFF. In DNA, the CDR3 is TGCAGTGCTAGTCGCGTTAACACTGAAGCTTTCTTT.

The chain links TRBV27 to TRBJ1-2, with TRBD1 identical over 8 bases. There are 12 residues in the CDR3. From germline, CDR1 is MNHEY and CDR2 SMNVEV (reference sequence). Trimming at V came to 8 bases and at J to 4 bases, leaving 3 bases not matched to a gene. In nucleotides, the CDR3 is TGTGCCAGCCAGGGGGCTGGCTATGGCTACACCTTC. Translation gives CASQGAGYGYTF.

V and J are TRBV7-8 and TRBJ1-5; a weak D match, TRBD1 (5 bases). CDR3 length: 17 amino acids. Trimming removed 2 bases at V and 0 bases at J, with 14 bases between. Germline loops: CDR1 SGHVS, CDR2 FQNEAQ. The CDR3 sequence is CASSLWGGTDSNQPQHF. DNA of the CDR3: TGTGCCAGCAGCTTATGGGGGGGAACGGATAGCAATCAGCCCCAGCATTTT.

The chain is built from TRBV5-4 and TRBJ2-5, with 9 positions matching TRBD1. This CDR3 has 15 residues. The V gene's germline CDR1 is SGHNT and CDR2 YYREEE (reference sequence). After removal of 0 bases from V and 4 bases from J, the junction contained 4 bases not matched to a gene. The CDR3 loop reads CASSLVETGGETQYF. The CDR3 region has the DNA TGTGCCAGCAGCTTGGTAGAGACAGGGGGAGAGACCCAGTACTTC.

This clone appeared once. The CDR3 is CASRILAGTQRNEQFF. CDR3 in DNA: TGCGCCAGCCGTATCCTTGCCGGGACTCAGCGGAATGAGCAGTTCTTC. This chain links TRBV5-1 with TRBJ2-1; weak D call: TRBD2 (6 bases). CDR3 length equals 16 residues. The germline V and J ends were trimmed by 7 bases and 7 bases, with 24 bases remaining between them. Germline CDR1 is SGHRS and CDR2 is YFSETQ.

CDR3 protein: CASSPLRTPMVNTEAFF. CDR3 nucleotide sequence: TGTGCCAGCTCACCTCTCAGGACTCCAATGGTGAACACTGAAGCTTTCTTT. The chain joins TRBV18 to TRBJ1-1; no firm D call. The CDR3 length is 17 residues. Per the germline V gene, CDR1 is KGHSH and CDR2 is LQKENI. V was clipped by 3 bases and J by 0 bases, with 17 bases between them.

The table lists this clone with many counts. This chain uses TRBV19 with TRBJ1-3; D is uncertain. CDR3 size: 16 residues. Germline CDR1 reads LNHDA; CDR2 reads SQIVND (reference sequence). Trimming took 2 bases from V and 0 from J, leaving 11 bases between them. DNA for the CDR3: TGTGCCAGTAGTATATTGGGCACCCGCTCTGGAAACACCATATATTTT. Amino acid sequence: CASSILGTRSGNTIYF.

The chain combines TRBV5-4 with TRBJ2-5; 7 bases are a match to TRBD1. After removal of 3 bases from V and 5 bases from J, the junction contained 16 bases not matched to a gene. Germline V gives CDR1 SGHNT, CDR2 YYREEE (reference sequence). This CDR3 has 17 amino acids. In DNA form, the CDR3 reads TGTGCCAGCAGCTCCATTATATTTTCAGGGGGAAGGGAGACCCAGTACTTC. Translation: CASSSIIFSGGRETQYF.

The sample holds a few counts of this clone. The CDR3 nucleotides are TGTGCCAGCCTTACGCCCGGGACAGGGGGGAACACCGGGGAGCTGTTTTTT. Its protein product is CASLTPGTGGNTGELFF. The V call is TRBV2, the J call TRBJ2-2; 11 bases agree with TRBD1. Germline lookup yields CDR1 SNHLY and CDR2 FYNNEI. The CDR3 runs to 17 residues. V gave up 8 bases and J gave up 1 base; unmatched junction bases: 9.

The chain links TRBV5-8 to TRBJ2-3; TRBD1 agrees at 10 bases. V shed 0 bases, J shed 1 base, and the junction held 5 bases outside the gene matches. Germline CDR1 SGHTS, CDR2 YDEGEE. The CDR3 contains 17 residues. For the CDR3, the DNA is TGTGCCAGCAGCTTGGGACAGGGGGCGCAGGGCACAGATACGCAGTATTTT. This translates into CASSLGQGAQGTDTQYF.

This chain uses TRBV5-1 with TRBJ1-2; maybe TRBD1 (5 bases). Trimming took off 4 bases at V and 7 bases at J, with 14 bases between the two ends. Germline CDR1 SGHRS, CDR2 YFSETQ. This CDR3 spans 13 amino acids. The CDR3 loop is CASSAGGDVGYTF. Here the CDR3 DNA reads TGCGCCAGCAGCGCTGGAGGGGATGTTGGCTACACCTTC. The complete variable domain, with remaining parts taken from reference TRBV5-1 and TRBJ1-2, reads KAGVTQTPRYLIKTRGQQVTLSCSPISGHRSVSWYQQTPGQGLQFLFEYFSETQRNKGNFPGRFSGRQFSNSRSEMNVSTLELGDSALYLCASSAGGDVGYTFGSGTRLTVV.

In this sample, this clone turned up once. This rearrangement joins TRBV28 to TRBJ2-7, with TRBD1 matching over 8 bases. Unmatched junction bases numbered 11, after V lost 3 bases and J lost 7 bases. Germline V gives CDR1 MDHEN, CDR2 SYDVKM. The CDR3 spans 15 residues. CDR3: CASSLLGTGGGEQYF. The CDR3 DNA sequence: TGTGCCAGCAGTTTGCTTGGGACAGGAGGAGGGGAGCAGTACTTC.